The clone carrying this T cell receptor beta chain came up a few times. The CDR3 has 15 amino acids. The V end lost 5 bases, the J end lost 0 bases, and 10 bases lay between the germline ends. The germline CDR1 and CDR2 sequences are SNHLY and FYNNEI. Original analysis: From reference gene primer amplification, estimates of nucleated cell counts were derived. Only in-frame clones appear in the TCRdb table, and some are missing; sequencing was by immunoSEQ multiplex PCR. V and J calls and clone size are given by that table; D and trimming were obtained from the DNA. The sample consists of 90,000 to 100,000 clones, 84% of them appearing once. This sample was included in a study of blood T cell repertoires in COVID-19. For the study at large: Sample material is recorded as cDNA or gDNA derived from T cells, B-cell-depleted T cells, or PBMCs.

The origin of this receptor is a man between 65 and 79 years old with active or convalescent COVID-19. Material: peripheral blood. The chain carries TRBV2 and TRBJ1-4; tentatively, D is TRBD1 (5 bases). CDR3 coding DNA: TGTGCCAGCAGTAGACAGCTCACAACTAATGAAAAACTGTTTTTT. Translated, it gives CASSRQLTTNEKLFF. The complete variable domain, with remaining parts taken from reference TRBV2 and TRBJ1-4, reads EPEVTQTPSHQVTQMGQEVILRCVPISNHLYFYWYRQILGQKVEFLVSFYNNEISEKSEIFDDQFSVERPDGSNFTLKIRSTKLEDSAMYFCASSRQLTTNEKLFFGSGTQLSVL.